This TCR beta chain derives from a study of OX40 agonist ivuxolimab in advanced cancers. V lost 8 bases and J lost 4; bases outside the gene matches: 9. This CDR3 region has 14 residues. Per the germline V gene, CDR1 is MNHNS and CDR2 is SASEGT. Method: immunoSEQ multiplex PCR; TCRdb's copy keeps in-frame clones and lacks some. This repertoire shows about 53,000 clones, 75% to 90% found once; its top ten account for under 13%. The sequencing here drew on CD4+ or CD8+ T cells sorted from blood, taken in a trial of the OX40 agonist ivuxolimab. This chain joins TRBV6-1 and TRBJ2-3; the match to TRBD2 covers 7 bases. The sequence derives from an adult with an advanced solid tumor such as melanoma, head and neck, liver or kidney cancer. CDR3: CASVPAGASDTQYF. CDR3 nucleotide sequence: TGTGCCAGCGTCCCCGCGGGAGCATCAGATACGCAGTATTTT.